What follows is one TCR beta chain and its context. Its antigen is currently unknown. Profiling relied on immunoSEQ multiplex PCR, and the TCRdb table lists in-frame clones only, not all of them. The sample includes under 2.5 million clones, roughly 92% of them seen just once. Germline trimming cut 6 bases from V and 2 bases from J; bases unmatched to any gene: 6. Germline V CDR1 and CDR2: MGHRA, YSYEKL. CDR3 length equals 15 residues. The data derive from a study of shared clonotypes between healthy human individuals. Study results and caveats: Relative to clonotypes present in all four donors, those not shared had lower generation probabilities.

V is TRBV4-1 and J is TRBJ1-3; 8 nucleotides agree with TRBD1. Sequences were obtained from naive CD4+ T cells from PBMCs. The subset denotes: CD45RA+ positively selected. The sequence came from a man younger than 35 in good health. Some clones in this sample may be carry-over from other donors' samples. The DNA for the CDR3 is TGCGCCAGCAGACAGGGGGGGAGAACTGGAAACACCATATATTTT. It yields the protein CASRQGGRTGNTIYF.